A single sample gave rise to the 19 T cell receptor beta chains below, sequenced in a study of neurological immune-mediated disorders. Time point denoted: longitudinal time-point 2. TCRdb fed the 5' RACE reads into MiXCR, producing one record per CDR3 protein. This sample carries about 80,000 distinct CDR3 sequences, approximately 5.8% of them seen once, and the ten largest clones take roughly 7.9%. Sample: PBMCs. The receptor source for this set is a woman in her sixties or seventies with multiple sclerosis.

About this clonotype: The germline gene is not matched at one end of the junction; a read error may be the cause. The chain uses TRBV6-1 and TRBJ2-2, with D tentatively TRBD2 (7 bases). This CDR3 is built from 17 residues. CDR1 and CDR2 from the germline V gene are MNHNS and SASEGT. The CDR3 protein is CASSASQGGTSTGGLFF. CDR3 in DNA: TGTGCCAGCAGTGCATCACAGGGAGGGACGAGCACCGGGGGGCTGTTTTTT.

The sample holds a few counts of this clonotype. The CDR3 region is CASTLPGGKAYEQYF. In DNA, the CDR3 is TGTGCCAGCACTCTTCCGGGGGGCAAGGCCTACGAGCAGTACTTC. The chain links TRBV28 to TRBJ2-7; D is perhaps TRBD2 (7 bases). The CDR3 is 15 amino acids. The V gene lost 7 bases and the J gene lost 2 bases, with 18 bases spanning the gap. Germline V gives CDR1 MDHEN, CDR2 SYDVKM.

V is TRBV7-8 and J is TRBJ2-1, with 11 positions matching TRBD2. Germline values: CDR1 SGHVS, CDR2 FQNEAQ. The CDR3 runs to 18 residues. The trim removed 4 bases at V and 0 bases at J, leaving 8 bases unmatched. The CDR3 DNA follows: TGTGCCAGCAGCTCTAGCGGGGGGCCCTTGAGCTCCTACAATGAGCAGTTCTTC. Amino acids: CASSSSGGPLSSYNEQFF.

This clonotype came up many times. V and J are TRBV2 and TRBJ1-3, with D perhaps TRBD1 (6 bases). V gave up 8 bases and J gave up 1 base, with 9 bases separating them. This CDR3 region has 13 residues. Germline values: CDR1 SNHLY, CDR2 FYNNEI. Here the CDR3 reads CASCRGSGNTIYF. The CDR3 DNA reads as TGTGCCAGCTGCAGGGGATCTGGAAACACCATATATTTT.

This clonotype has ten or more counts. The chain employs TRBV11-2 and TRBJ2-7, with D possibly matching TRBD2 (5 bases). This CDR3 is built from 14 residues. From germline, CDR1 is SGHAT and CDR2 FQNNGV. V lost 1 base and J 3 bases, leaving 10 bases between the germline ends. The CDR3 region has the DNA TGTGCCAGCAGCTTAGCCGGGAATAACTACGAGCAGTACTTC. Protein product: CASSLAGNNYEQYF.

This clonotype was counted ten times or more. V usage is TRBV30 and J usage is TRBJ2-1, with 7 bases fitting TRBD1. The CDR3 spans 13 residues. CDR1 is GTSNPN, CDR2 SVGIG, per germline (reference sequence). The V segment lost 7 bases and the J segment 4 bases; nucleotides outside the gene matches: 7. The DNA for the CDR3 is TGTGCCTTGAACAGGGGCGGGTACAATGAGCAGTTCTTC. This codes for CALNRGGYNEQFF.

This clonotype was recorded at least ten times. The rearrangement uses TRBV20-1 and TRBJ1-3; D is perhaps TRBD1 (6 bases). The germline CDR1 and CDR2 sequences are DFQATT and SNEGSKA (reference sequence). This CDR3 is 15 amino acids long. Trimming shortened V by 2 bases and J by 4 bases, and 15 bases separated the two germline ends. The CDR3 bases are TGCAGTGCTAGATATGGGGGCTCCCTCGGAAACACCATATATTTT. Residues: CSARYGGSLGNTIYF.

The sample holds many counts of this clonotype. The chain combines TRBV7-9 with TRBJ2-1; D gene uncertain. CDR1 is SEHNR, CDR2 FQNEAQ, per germline (reference sequence). V was shortened by 4 bases and J by 7 bases, with 14 bases between the two germline ends. The CDR3 is made up of 14 amino acids. CDR3 region: CASSSYGRVNEQFF. The CDR3, as DNA: TGTGCCAGCAGCTCGTACGGCCGGGTTAATGAGCAGTTCTTC. Supplemented by reference TRBV7-9 and TRBJ2-1, the full variable domain reads DTGVSQNPRHKITKRGQNVTFRCDPISEHNRLYWYRQTLGQGPEFLTYFQNEAQLEKSRLLSDRFSAERPKGSFSTLEIQRTEQGDSAMYLCASSSYGRVNEQFFGPGTRLTVL.

This clonotype was detected only a few times. Mismatch with germline at one junction end may stem from a read error. J is TRBJ2-7 and V is TRBV7-7; D possibly corresponds to TRBD2 (5 bases). The germline gives CDR1 SSHAT, CDR2 FNYEAQ (reference sequence). The CDR3 is 14 residues long. This CDR3 reads CASSLGGGLYEQYF. The CDR3 nucleotides read TGTGCTAGCAGCTTAGGCGGAGGCCTTTACGAGCAGTACTTC.

This clonotype was recorded at least ten times. The chain couples TRBV24-1 to TRBJ2-1; TRBD1 matches 10 bases. Germline CDR1 reads KGHDR; CDR2 reads SFDVKD. The CDR3 consists of 15 residues. With 3 bases clipped from V and 13 bases from J, the junction kept 11 bases outside the gene matches. The CDR3 region has the DNA TGTGCCACCAGTGATCCGGGACAGGGGACGACCACACAGTTCTTC. Its translation is CATSDPGQGTTTQFF.

At least ten counts were recorded for this clonotype. V is TRBV20-1 and J is TRBJ2-2; D may be TRBD1 (8 bases). CDR3 length equals 16 residues. CDR1 is DFQATT, CDR2 SNEGSKA, per germline (reference sequence). V was cut by 2 bases and J by 1 base, with 14 bases left in between. CDR3 DNA: TGCAGTGCTAGATGGGAGGGACAGGAGAACACCGGGGAGCTGTTTTTT. It codes for CSARWEGQENTGELFF.

This clonotype was found many times. The chain uses TRBV20-1 and TRBJ2-3; the D gene is possibly TRBD1 (5 bases). CDR3 size: 13 residues. CDR1 is DFQATT and CDR2 is SNEGSKA in the germline V gene (reference sequence). Trimming took 1 base from V and 0 from J, leaving 5 bases between them. The CDR3 loop is CSARGQSTDTQYF. CDR3 nucleotide sequence: TGCAGTGCTAGAGGACAGAGCACAGATACGCAGTATTTT.

In its sample, this clonotype was seen a few times. CDR3 residues: CASSQTGISNEKLFF. CDR3 bases: TGTGCCAGCAGCCAGACAGGGATTTCTAATGAAAAACTGTTTTTT. The chain combines TRBV7-6 with TRBJ1-4; 7 bases fit TRBD1. The CDR3 length is 15 residues. The V gene end was trimmed by 5 bases and the J gene end by 3 bases; junction bases not matched to a gene: 6. CDR1 is SGHVS, CDR2 FNYEAQ, per germline. Variable domain in full (rest from reference TRBV7-6 and TRBJ1-4): GAGVSQSPRYKVTKRGQDVALRCDPISGHVSLYWYRQALGQGPEFLTYFNYEAQQDKSGLPNDRFSAERPEGSISTLTIQRTEQRDSAMYRCASSQTGISNEKLFFGSGTQLSVL.

This clonotype was picked up many times. The chain joins TRBV12-3 or TRBV12-4 to TRBJ2-5; the match to TRBD2 covers 10 bases. The CDR3 runs 14 residues. The junction had 5 bases not matched to a gene; V was cut back by 5 bases and J by 5 bases. The CDR3 coding sequence is TGTGCCAGCAGTAGCGGGGGGGCCAGCGAGACCCAGTACTTC. This gives the protein CASSSGGASETQYF.

This clonotype has more than one count but fewer than ten. The J gene is TRBJ1-5, the V gene TRBV7-8; TRBD1 is a possible D gene (5 bases). The V end lost 3 bases, the J end lost 0 bases, and 18 bases lay between the germline ends. The CDR3 loop spans 18 amino acids. Germline CDR1 reads SGHVS; CDR2 reads FQNEAQ. CDR3 region: CASSLTENSIYSNQPQHF. The CDR3 nucleotides read TGTGCCAGCAGCTTGACAGAGAACTCAATCTATAGCAATCAGCCCCAGCATTTT.

This clonotype was observed many times. CDR3 in DNA: TGTGCCACGGAACCGGGGGGGCGGAGCACTGAAGCTTTCTTT. It encodes CATEPGGRSTEAFF. The chain has TRBV7-9 and TRBJ1-1; maybe TRBD1 (6 bases). Germline CDR1 SEHNR, CDR2 FQNEAQ (reference sequence). V lost 10 bases and J 4 bases, leaving 19 bases between the germline ends. There are 14 residues in the CDR3.

This clonotype was observed at least ten times. The gene calls are TRBV5-1 and TRBJ2-4; D gene unclear. The CDR3 contains 16 residues. Germline assignment: CDR1 SGHRS and CDR2 YFSETQ. The V and J ends lost 4 bases and 0 bases respectively, with 14 bases between them. DNA of the CDR3: TGCGCCAGCAGCCCACAGACGACCTTAGCCAAAAACATTCAGTACTTC. As protein: CASSPQTTLAKNIQYF.

There are many counts of this clonotype. The CDR3 is CSARGTGGAKDYGYTF. As DNA, the CDR3 is TGCAGTGCTAGAGGGACGGGGGGGGCAAAGGACTATGGCTACACCTTC. The V call is TRBV20-1, the J call TRBJ1-2, with D possibly matching TRBD1 (6 bases). This CDR3 is built from 16 residues. The V gene lost 1 base and the J gene lost 3 bases, with 18 bases spanning the gap. Germline V gene data show CDR1 as DFQATT and CDR2 as SNEGSKA (reference sequence).

This clonotype has at least ten counts. This chain uses TRBV24-1 with TRBJ1-2; D call uncertain. Trimming pared 10 bases from V and 1 base from J, leaving 9 bases between. The germline V gene encodes CDR1 KGHDR and CDR2 SFDVKD. The CDR3 runs to 12 residues. CDR3 amino acids: CATASSNYGYTF. In nucleotides, the CDR3 is TGTGCCACTGCCTCGAGTAACTATGGCTACACCTTC.